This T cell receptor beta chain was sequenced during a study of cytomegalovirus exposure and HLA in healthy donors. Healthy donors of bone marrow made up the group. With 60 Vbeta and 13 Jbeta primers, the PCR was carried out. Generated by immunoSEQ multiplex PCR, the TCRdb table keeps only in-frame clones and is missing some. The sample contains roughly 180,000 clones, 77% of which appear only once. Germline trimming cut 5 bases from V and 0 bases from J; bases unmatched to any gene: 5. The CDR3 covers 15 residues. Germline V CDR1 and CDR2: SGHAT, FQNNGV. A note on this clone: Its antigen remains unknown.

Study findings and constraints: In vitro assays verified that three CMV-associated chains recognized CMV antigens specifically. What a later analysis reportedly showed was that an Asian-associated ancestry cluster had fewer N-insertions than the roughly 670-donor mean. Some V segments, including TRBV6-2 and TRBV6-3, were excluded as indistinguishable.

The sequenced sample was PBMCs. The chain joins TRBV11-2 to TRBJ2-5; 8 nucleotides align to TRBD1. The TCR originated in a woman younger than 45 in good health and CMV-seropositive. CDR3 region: CASSGPGQDQETQYF. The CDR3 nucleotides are TGTGCCAGCAGCGGACCGGGACAGGACCAAGAGACCCAGTACTTC. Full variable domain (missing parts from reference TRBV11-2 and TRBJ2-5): EAGVAQSPRYKIIEKRQSVAFWCNPISGHATLYWYQQILGQGPKLLIQFQNNGVVDDSQLPKDRFSAERLKGVDSTLKIQPAKLEDSAVYLCASSGPGQDQETQYFGPGTRLLVL.